These 15 T cell receptor beta chains share one sample of origin, sequenced in a study of blood T cell repertoires in COVID-19. Assay: immunoSEQ multiplex PCR; the TCRdb copy retains only in-frame clones and omits some. The sample yields about 190,000 clones, roughly 86% seen once. Sequencing used peripheral blood. The receptor set was obtained from a man younger than 35 with active or convalescent COVID-19.

The V and J genes are TRBV10-3 and TRBJ1-1; TRBD1 matches at 8 bases. Germline CDR1 ENHRY, CDR2 SYGVKD. The V segment lost 2 bases and the J segment 0 bases; nucleotides outside the gene matches: 5. CDR3 size: 16 residues. As DNA, the CDR3 is TGTGCCATCAGTGAGCGCAGGACAGGGATGAACACTGAAGCTTTCTTT. Its translation: CAISERRTGMNTEAFF.

J is TRBJ2-5 and V is TRBV7-2; D is undetermined. CDR1 is SGHTA and CDR2 is FQGNSA in the germline V gene. The CDR3 loop spans 14 amino acids. Trimming removed 3 bases from V and 4 bases from J, with 12 bases in between. CDR3 nucleotide sequence: TGTGCCAGCAGCTTGGCCAGATCCTTAGAGACCCAGTACTTC. This encodes CASSLARSLETQYF.

The V and J genes are TRBV9 and TRBJ1-2; no clear D. The CDR3 runs 15 residues. CDR1 and CDR2 from the germline V gene are SGDLS and YYNGEE. Trimming shortened V by 0 bases and J by 2 bases, and 11 bases separated the two germline ends. The CDR3 coding sequence is TGTGCCAGCAGCGTAGAACCCACTCTGAACTATGGCTACACCTTC. It translates to CASSVEPTLNYGYTF.

The genes are TRBV5-8 and TRBJ1-5; the match to TRBD1 covers 10 bases. The CDR3 extends over 15 amino acids. Trimming at V came to 4 bases and at J to 11 bases, leaving 12 bases not matched to a gene. Germline CDR1 is SGHTS and CDR2 is YDEGEE. The CDR3 loop is CASSRGQGFPSAQHF. The DNA for the CDR3 is TGTGCCAGCAGCCGGGGACAGGGGTTCCCATCAGCCCAGCATTTT.

V gene TRBV6-5 combines with J gene TRBJ1-4; 8 bases fit TRBD1. The CDR3 sequence is 15 residues long. Germline V gene data show CDR1 as MNHEY and CDR2 as SVGAGI. J gave up 5 bases and V 6 bases, and 8 bases lay outside the gene matches. The CDR3, as DNA: TGTGCCAGCAGCATGACAGGGGAGGCGAATGAAAAACTGTTTTTT. It specifies CASSMTGEANEKLFF.

The V gene is TRBV4-3, the J gene TRBJ2-3; 7 positions agree with TRBD1. The CDR3 spans 15 residues. V lost 0 bases, J lost 4 bases, and 4 bases stayed unmatched. Germline assignment: CDR1 LGHNA and CDR2 YSLEER. The DNA of the CDR3 is TGCGCCAGCAGCCAAGATATGACAGGGCCAGATACGCAGTATTTT. Amino acid sequence: CASSQDMTGPDTQYF.

This clone has just a few counts. The rearrangement joins TRBV5-1 to TRBJ2-1; 8 nucleotides align to TRBD2. The CDR3 loop spans 15 amino acids. Trimming at V came to 1 base and at J to 5 bases, leaving 5 bases not matched to a gene. Germline-derived CDR1 and CDR2 are SGHRS and YFSETQ. CDR3 in DNA: TGCGCCAGCAGCTTGAGAGCGGGAGTCAACAATGAGCAGTTCTTC. Amino acid sequence: CASSLRAGVNNEQFF.

Of note for this clone: At one end the junction does not follow the germline gene, possibly because of a read error. The V and J genes are TRBV10-3 and TRBJ2-1, with 16 bases that match TRBD2. This CDR3 is 16 amino acids long. The germline gives CDR1 ENHRY, CDR2 SYGVKD. CDR3 loop: CAISEGTSGRVNDQFF. Here the CDR3 DNA reads TGTGCCATCAGTGAGGGGACTAGCGGGAGGGTCAATGACCAGTTCTTC.

The rearrangement links TRBV7-9 to TRBJ1-1, with D possibly matching TRBD1 (6 bases). CDR3 length equals 14 residues. Trimming took off 5 bases at V and 1 base at J, with 11 bases between the two ends. Germline V gives CDR1 SEHNR, CDR2 FQNEAQ (reference sequence). CDR3 sequence reads: CASSQGLRNTEAFF. The CDR3 DNA is TGTGCCAGCAGCCAGGGGTTACGGAACACTGAAGCTTTCTTT.

The J gene is TRBJ1-2, the V gene TRBV6-5; D ambiguous. Germline CDR1 reads MNHEY; CDR2 reads SVGAGI. Trimming cost V 8 bases and J 4 bases, with 20 bases left between them. The CDR3 contains 15 residues. The CDR3 sequence: CASEAPGSLAYGYTF. For the CDR3, the DNA is TGTGCCAGCGAAGCTCCGGGATCTCTGGCCTATGGCTACACCTTC.

This clone was seen a few times. The gene calls are TRBV30 and TRBJ1-3; 9 bases agree with TRBD1. Germline CDR1 is GTSNPN and CDR2 is SVGIG (reference sequence). J lost 8 bases, V lost 8 bases, and 4 bases had no gene match. CDR3 length: 11 residues. CDR3 in amino acids: CARGQGDTIYF. CDR3 DNA: TGTGCCAGGGGACAGGGAGACACCATATATTTT. Full variable domain (rest looked up from reference TRBV30 and TRBJ1-3): SQTIHQWPATLVQPVGSPLSLECTVEGTSNPNLYWYRQAAGRGLQLLFYSVGIGQISSEVPQNLSASRPQDRQFILSSKKLLLSDSGFYLCARGQGDTIYFGEGSWLTVV.

This rearrangement joins TRBV19 to TRBJ1-3; D is possibly TRBD1 (5 bases). Germline assignment: CDR1 LNHDA and CDR2 SQIVND (reference sequence). This CDR3 comprises 16 residues. The ends were cut back, 9 bases at V and 2 bases at J, with 20 bases in the middle. CDR3 region: CASEAKWGVPGNTIYF. CDR3 sequence (DNA): TGTGCCAGCGAAGCCAAGTGGGGCGTCCCTGGAAACACCATATATTTT.

The chain employs TRBV6-2 or TRBV6-3 and TRBJ1-1; no clear D. The ends were cut back, 1 base at V and 3 bases at J, with 15 bases in the middle. The CDR3 runs to 16 residues. Germline values: CDR1 MNHEY, CDR2 SVGEGT. For the CDR3, the DNA is TGTGCCAGCAGTTACTTCGGGCGGGGTCTTTACACTGAAGCTTTCTTT. It yields the protein CASSYFGRGLYTEAFF.

This chain links TRBV12-3 or TRBV12-4 with TRBJ1-1; D possibly corresponds to TRBD1 (6 bases). Trimming removed 4 bases at V and 5 bases at J, with 11 bases between. There are 13 residues in the CDR3. Here the CDR3 DNA reads TGTGCCAGCAGTTGGGGGGGGGCGACTGAAGCTTTCTTT. Translated, it gives CASSWGGATEAFF.

The chain joins TRBV4-2 to TRBJ1-5, with D perhaps matching TRBD1 (5 bases). The germline gives CDR1 LGHNA, CDR2 YNFKEQ. V was shortened by 4 bases and J by 0 bases, with 10 bases between the two germline ends. The CDR3 is 15 amino acids. CDR3 DNA: TGTGCCAGCAGCCCACAGGTTATTAGCAATCAGCCCCAGCATTTT. Translated: CASSPQVISNQPQHF.